The 10 T cell receptor beta chains reported below all come from one sample, sequenced in a study of T cell clonality in common variable immunodeficiency. The method was immunoSEQ multiplex PCR; TCRdb's version includes in-frame clones alone and lacks a portion of them. Sampling found about 52,000 clones, none seen once. The sample consisted of peripheral blood mononuclear cells. The receptors shown here come from a person between 18 and 70 years old in good health.

This clone was found many times. The read comes to an end 3 residues before the CDR3 does, leaving the germline J gene to fill in the end. V usage is TRBV12-3 or TRBV12-4 and J usage is TRBJ1-5; TRBD1 might be the D (6 bases). The CDR3 loop spans 15 amino acids. V lost 6 bases and J lost 0, with 12 bases in between. The DNA read from the CDR3 is TGTGCCAGCAGCCCGGGACAAAATAGCAATCAGCCC. Residues: CASSPGQNSNQP. The whole CDR3 is CASSPGQNSNQPQHF.

This clone was counted at least ten times. Sequencing ends 3 residues short of the CDR3 end; the germline J gene provides the rest. V usage is TRBV2 and J usage is TRBJ2-7, with TRBD2 matching over 9 bases. Germline CDR1 SNHLY, CDR2 FYNNEI. Unmatched junction bases numbered 12, after V lost 11 bases and J lost 4 bases. The CDR3 totals 14 residues. CDR3 DNA (partial): TGTGCCTACACAAGGCTAGCGGGGTTATACGAG. Amino acids: CAYTRLAGLYE. The complete CDR3 reads CAYTRLAGLYEQYF.

This clone came up many times. Read coverage stops 3 residues before the CDR3 terminus; the germline J gene supplies the remainder. The chain links TRBV5-1 to TRBJ2-1, with 8 bases identical to TRBD1. The CDR3 is made up of 13 amino acids. CDR1 is SGHRS and CDR2 is YFSETQ in the germline V gene. J gave up 9 bases and V 5 bases, and 7 bases lay outside the gene matches. CDR3 DNA (partial): TGCGCCAGCAGACAGGACAGGGACCGTGAG. Protein sequence: CASRQDRDRE. In full, the CDR3 is CASRQDRDREQFF.

This clone was detected ten times or more. The observed sequence ends 3 residues before the CDR3 terminus, with the missing tail filled in from the germline J gene. The chain is built from TRBV6-2 or TRBV6-3 and TRBJ2-1; 7 nucleotides align to TRBD1. The junction had 8 bases not matched to a gene; V was cut back by 0 bases and J by 9 bases. The CDR3 is made up of 15 amino acids. Germline lookup yields CDR1 MNHEY and CDR2 SVGEGT. CDR3 sequence: CASSYSPHRGSEQFF. The part of the CDR3 DNA that was read is TGTGCCAGCAGTTACTCGCCTCACAGGGGAAGTGAG.

This clone was observed at least ten times. The CDR3 sequence is CASSEGPVHEQYF. The covered CDR3 bases are TGCGCCAGCAGTGAGGGTCCGGTTCACGAG. This rearrangement joins TRBV10-1 to TRBJ2-7; D gene unclear. The read falls 3 residues short of the CDR3 end, and the missing part is taken from the germline J gene. The V gene's germline CDR1 is WNHNN and CDR2 SYGVQD (reference sequence). The CDR3 length is 13 residues. Trimming took off 2 bases at V and 5 bases at J, with 10 bases between the two ends.

There are many counts of this clone. Read data end 3 residues before the CDR3 end; the end is taken from the germline J gene. The V and J genes are TRBV30 and TRBJ1-6; 10 nucleotides align to TRBD1. V was clipped by 2 bases and J by 8 bases; unmatched bases: 6. CDR1 and CDR2 (germline): GTSNPN, SVGIG (reference sequence). The CDR3 totals 15 residues. CDR3 DNA, as far as it was read: TGTGCCTGGAGTCGGGGACAGGGGATGGATTCACCC. Protein product: CAWSRGQGMDSP. The complete CDR3 sequence is CAWSRGQGMDSPLHF. Combining the CDR3 with reference TRBV30 and TRBJ1-6 gives the whole variable domain SQTIHQWPATLVQPVGSPLSLECTVEGTSNPNLYWYRQAAGRGLQLLFYSVGIGQISSEVPQNLSASRPQDRQFILSSKKLLLSDSGFYLCAWSRGQGMDSPLHFGNGTRLTVT.

Turning to this clone: The germline gene is not matched at one end of the junction; a read error may be the cause. The read gets to within 3 residues of the CDR3 end, and the germline J gene fills in the rest. V usage is TRBV2 and J usage is TRBJ2-5, with 7 bases identical to TRBD2. Germline CDR1 reads SNHLY; CDR2 reads FYNNEI. The CDR3 contains 16 residues. CDR3 in amino acids: CASSGEGGVREETQYF. The sequenced CDR3 bases are TGTGCCAGTAGTGGTGAGGGAGGGGTAAGGGAAGAGACC.

This clone occurred many times. From the germline J gene comes the end of the CDR3, since the read stops 3 residues before it. The chain joins TRBV18 to TRBJ2-4; a possible D gene is TRBD2 (5 bases). From germline, CDR1 is KGHSH and CDR2 LQKENI. The V gene lost 2 bases and the J gene lost 0 bases, with 11 bases spanning the gap. The CDR3 runs 16 residues. This chain's CDR3 is CASSPDSGVAKNIQYF. The covered CDR3 bases are TGTGCCAGCTCACCAGATTCCGGGGTAGCCAAAAACATT. Together with reference TRBV18 and TRBJ2-4, the CDR3 gives the full variable domain: NAGVMQNPRHLVRRRGQEARLRCSPMKGHSHVYWYRQLPEEGLKFMVYLQKENIIDESGMPKERFSAEFPKEGPSILRIQQVVRGDSAAYFCASSPDSGVAKNIQYFGAGTRLSVL.

As for this clone: Read data end 3 residues before the CDR3 end; the end is taken from the germline J gene. The J gene is TRBJ2-3, the V gene TRBV5-1; D is perhaps TRBD1 (7 bases). Trimming cost V 4 bases and J 6 bases, with 21 bases left between them. This CDR3 has 16 residues. The germline V gene encodes CDR1 SGHRS and CDR2 YFSETQ. The CDR3 bases that were read are TGCGCCAGCAGCCCGACCGGAGGGGGCATAACCGATACG. Encoded protein: CASSPTGGGITDT. The whole CDR3 protein reads CASSPTGGGITDTQYF.

This clone was observed many times. The read is 3 residues too short to cover the CDR3 end, so that end is filled in from the germline J gene. The chain links TRBV20-1 to TRBJ2-7, with D possibly matching TRBD1 (6 bases). Germline V gives CDR1 DFQATT, CDR2 SNEGSKA (reference sequence). With 6 bases removed from V and 3 bases from J, the gap between germline ends came to 21 bases. CDR3 length equals 15 residues. The sequenced part of the CDR3 DNA is TGCAGTGCACTACCCACAGGGCTAGTTTTCTACGAG. This gives the protein CSALPTGLVFYE. The CDR3, in full, reads CSALPTGLVFYEQYF.